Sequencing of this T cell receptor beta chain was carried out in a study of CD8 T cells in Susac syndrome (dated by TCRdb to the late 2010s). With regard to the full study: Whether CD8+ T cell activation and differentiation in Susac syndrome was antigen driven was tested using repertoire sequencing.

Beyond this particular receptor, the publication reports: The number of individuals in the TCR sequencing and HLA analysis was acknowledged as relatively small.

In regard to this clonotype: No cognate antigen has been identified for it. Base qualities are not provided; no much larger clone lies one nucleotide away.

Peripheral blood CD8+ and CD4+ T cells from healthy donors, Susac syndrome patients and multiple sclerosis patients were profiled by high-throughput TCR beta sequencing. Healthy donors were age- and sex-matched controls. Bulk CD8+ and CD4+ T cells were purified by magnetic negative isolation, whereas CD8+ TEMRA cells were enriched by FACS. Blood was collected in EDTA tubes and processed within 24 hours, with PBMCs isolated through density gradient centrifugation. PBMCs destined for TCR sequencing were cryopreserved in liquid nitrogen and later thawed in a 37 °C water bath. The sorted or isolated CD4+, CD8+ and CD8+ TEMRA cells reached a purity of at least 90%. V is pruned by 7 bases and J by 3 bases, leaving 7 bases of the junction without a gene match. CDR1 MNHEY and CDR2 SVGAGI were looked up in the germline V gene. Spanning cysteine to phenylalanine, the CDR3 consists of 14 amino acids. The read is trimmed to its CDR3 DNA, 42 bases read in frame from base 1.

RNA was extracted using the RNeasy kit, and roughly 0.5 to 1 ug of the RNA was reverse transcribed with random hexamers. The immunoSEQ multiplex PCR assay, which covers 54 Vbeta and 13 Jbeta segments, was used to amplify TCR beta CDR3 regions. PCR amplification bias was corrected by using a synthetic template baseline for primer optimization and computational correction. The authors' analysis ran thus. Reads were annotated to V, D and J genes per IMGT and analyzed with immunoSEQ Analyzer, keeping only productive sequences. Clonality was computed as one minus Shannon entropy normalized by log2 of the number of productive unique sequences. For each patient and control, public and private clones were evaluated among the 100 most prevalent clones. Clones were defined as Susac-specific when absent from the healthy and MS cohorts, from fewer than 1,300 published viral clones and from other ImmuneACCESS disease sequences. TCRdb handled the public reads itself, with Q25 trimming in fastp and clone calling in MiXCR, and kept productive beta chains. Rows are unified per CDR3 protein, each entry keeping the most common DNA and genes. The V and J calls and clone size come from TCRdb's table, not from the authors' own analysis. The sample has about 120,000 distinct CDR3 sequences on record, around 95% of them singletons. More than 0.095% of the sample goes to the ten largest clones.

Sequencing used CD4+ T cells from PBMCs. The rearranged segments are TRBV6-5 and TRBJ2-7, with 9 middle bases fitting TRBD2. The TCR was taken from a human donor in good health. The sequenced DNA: TGTGCCAGCAAGATCGGACTAGCGAGCTACGAGCAGTACTTC. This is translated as CASKIGLASYEQYF.